The 20 T cell receptor beta chains listed next were all sequenced from one sample in a study of beta chain features in type 1 diabetes. The whole isolated RNA underwent reverse transcription, so sequencing captured expressed TCRB transcripts. The assay was immunoSEQ multiplex PCR, and TCRdb's table has in-frame clones only and misses some. The sample includes 250,000 to 350,000 clones, approximately 15% of them seen just once. The sequencing input was central memory CD4+ T cells from blood. Source of these receptors: a man aged 30 to 45 in good health.

This clone was picked up many times. The genes are TRBV15 and TRBJ2-5, with 15 bases aligning to TRBD2. CDR1 LNHNV and CDR2 YYDKDF come from the germline V gene (reference sequence). CDR3 length: 18 residues. The J segment lost 4 bases and the V segment lost 3 bases, leaving 9 bases of the junction unmatched. The CDR3 spells CATSSDGTSGGPRETQYF. CDR3 in DNA: TGTGCCACCAGCAGTGACGGGACTAGCGGGGGGCCAAGAGAGACCCAGTACTTC.

The chain recombines TRBV6-6 with TRBJ2-5, with TRBD2 matching over 8 bases. Germline assignment: CDR1 MNHNY and CDR2 SVGAGI (reference sequence). With 4 bases clipped from V and 7 bases from J, the junction kept 8 bases outside the gene matches. The CDR3 is 14 residues long. In nucleotides, the CDR3 is TGTGCCAGCAGTTCCCGGGGGGGGTTCGGGACCCAGTACTTC. Amino acid sequence: CASSSRGGFGTQYF.

The chain joins TRBV7-9 to TRBJ1-2; tentatively, D is TRBD1 (5 bases). Germline assignment: CDR1 SEHNR and CDR2 FQNEAQ (reference sequence). The CDR3 sequence is 14 residues long. V was trimmed by 1 base and J by 10 bases, leaving 16 bases between them. CDR3 in DNA: TGTGCCAGCAGCTTAGTTGGGACGGGACCCACCTACACCTTC. Translation: CASSLVGTGPTYTF. Full variable domain (missing parts from reference TRBV7-9 and TRBJ1-2): DTGVSQNPRHKITKRGQNVTFRCDPISEHNRLYWYRQTLGQGPEFLTYFQNEAQLEKSRLLSDRFSAERPKGSFSTLEIQRTEQGDSAMYLCASSLVGTGPTYTFGSGTRLTVV.

The genes are TRBV11-3 and TRBJ1-2, with 8 bases aligning to TRBD1. The germline V gene encodes CDR1 SGHNT and CDR2 YENEEA. The CDR3 runs 15 residues. J gave up 1 base and V 4 bases, and 5 bases lay outside the gene matches. CDR3 protein: CASSYDRGDNYGYTF. The CDR3 bases are TGTGCCAGCAGCTATGACAGGGGCGATAACTATGGCTACACCTTC. The complete variable domain, with remaining parts taken from reference TRBV11-3 and TRBJ1-2, reads EAGVVQSPRYKIIEKKQPVAFWCNPISGHNTLYWYLQNLGQGPELLIRYENEEAVDDSQLPKDRFSAERLKGVDSTLKIQPAELGDSAVYLCASSYDRGDNYGYTFGSGTRLTVV.

The rearrangement links TRBV5-4 to TRBJ1-1; D gene unclear. The CDR3 consists of 12 residues. The V end was cut by 4 bases, the J end by 3 bases, with 7 bases between. CDR1 is SGHNT and CDR2 is YYREEE in the germline V gene (reference sequence). This chain's CDR3 is CASSRRDTEAFF. DNA of the CDR3: TGTGCCAGCAGCCGGAGAGACACTGAAGCTTTCTTT.

Only a few counts were recorded for this clone. V and J are TRBV20-1 and TRBJ2-3; D is uncertain. Trimming shortened V by 5 bases and J by 7 bases, and 7 bases separated the two germline ends. Germline CDR1 reads DFQATT; CDR2 reads SNEGSKA (reference sequence). The CDR3 is made up of 10 amino acids. The CDR3 region has the DNA TGCAGTGCTCTCCGTAATACGCAGTATTTT. This translates into CSALRNTQYF.

This chain links TRBV11-3 with TRBJ2-2, with D unclear. V was trimmed by 7 bases and J by 2 bases, leaving 14 bases between them. Germline CDR1 is SGHNT and CDR2 is YENEEA. The CDR3 length is 15 residues. In DNA, the CDR3 is TGTGCCAGCACCTCCCGCAGCCTCAACACCGGGGAGCTGTTTTTT. This gives the protein CASTSRSLNTGELFF.

The V call is TRBV5-1, the J call TRBJ2-3; no clear D. The CDR3 sequence is 16 residues long. Germline V lookup: CDR1 SGHRS, CDR2 YFSETQ. Trimming removed 1 base from V and 0 bases from J, with 12 bases in between. The CDR3 here is CASSLSALTSTDTQYF. The CDR3 DNA follows: TGCGCCAGCAGCTTGTCAGCTCTCACTAGCACAGATACGCAGTATTTT.

The chain combines TRBV7-2 with TRBJ1-2; D uncertain. Germline V lookup: CDR1 SGHTA, CDR2 FQGNSA. This CDR3 contains 13 residues. Trimming took off 4 bases at V and 6 bases at J, with 12 bases between the two ends. DNA of the CDR3: TGTGCCAGCAGCTCGAGCGGGGTTCATGGCTACACCTTC. Translating it yields CASSSSGVHGYTF. Combining the CDR3 with reference TRBV7-2 and TRBJ1-2 gives the whole variable domain GAGVSQSPSNKVTEKGKDVELRCDPISGHTALYWYRQSLGQGLEFLIYFQGNSAPDKSGLPSDRFSAERTGGSVSTLTIQRTQQEDSAVYLCASSSSGVHGYTFGSGTRLTVV.

This clone has more than one count but fewer than ten. The chain has TRBV7-2 and TRBJ1-3, with D maybe TRBD1 (5 bases). The V end was cut by 5 bases, the J end by 0 bases, with 11 bases between. This CDR3 has 15 amino acids. CDR1 and CDR2 from the germline V gene are SGHTA and FQGNSA. The CDR3 reads CASSPGDHSGNTIYF. CDR3 coding DNA: TGTGCCAGCAGCCCTGGGGACCACTCTGGAAACACCATATATTTT.

The chain uses TRBV10-3 and TRBJ2-3; D gene ambiguous. The CDR3 sequence is 15 residues long. Germline V gene sequence: CDR1 ENHRY, CDR2 SYGVKD. Trimming removed 10 bases at V and 2 bases at J, with 19 bases between. The CDR3 DNA sequence: TGTGCCACGAACAGACAAGGGAACCCCACAGATACGCAGTATTTT. It specifies CATNRQGNPTDTQYF.

This clone was seen a handful of times. The chain has TRBV5-4 and TRBJ1-2; D ambiguous. The CDR3 consists of 13 residues. V lost 2 bases and J 10 bases, leaving 15 bases between the germline ends. Per the germline V gene, CDR1 is SGHNT and CDR2 is YYREEE (reference sequence). For the CDR3, the DNA is TGTGCCAGCAGCTTAAGAAAGGGAGAGGACTACACCTTC. Protein product: CASSLRKGEDYTF.

This clone was observed a handful of times. The chain has TRBV6-5 and TRBJ1-1; weak D call: TRBD1 (5 bases). Trimming cost V 5 bases and J 6 bases, with 13 bases left between them. Looked up from germline, CDR1 is MNHEY and CDR2 is SVGAGI. The CDR3 is made up of 13 amino acids. In nucleotides, the CDR3 is TGTGCCAGCAGTCCAGGGCGGATGCCTGAAGCTTTCTTT. Translation gives CASSPGRMPEAFF.

The chain joins TRBV7-6 to TRBJ2-5, with D unclear. V was shortened by 5 bases and J by 4 bases, with 11 bases between the two germline ends. The CDR3 length is 13 residues. The germline CDR1 and CDR2 sequences are SGHVS and FNYEAQ. The CDR3 DNA is TGTGCCAGCAGCCCCCGGTTGTCAGAGACCCAGTACTTC. Protein product: CASSPRLSETQYF.

This clone turned up a few times. This chain uses TRBV9 with TRBJ1-4; 8 nucleotides agree with TRBD1. CDR1 and CDR2 (germline): SGDLS, YYNGEE. The CDR3 is 15 residues long. V lost 2 bases, J lost 3 bases, and 3 bases stayed unmatched. The CDR3 spells CASSVDRGPNEKLFF. The CDR3 nucleotides read TGTGCCAGCAGCGTCGACAGGGGACCTAATGAAAAACTGTTTTTT.

This clone was seen more than once but under ten times. The chain recombines TRBV30 with TRBJ2-1, with 10 positions matching TRBD2. Germline CDR1 is GTSNPN and CDR2 is SVGIG (reference sequence). This CDR3 is built from 19 residues. V gave up 3 bases and J gave up 6 bases; unmatched junction bases: 20. The CDR3 DNA sequence: TGTGCCTGGAGCGCCTTCTCCGGGGATCTAGCGGGAGCTGGCAATGAGCAGTTCTTC. Its protein product is CAWSAFSGDLAGAGNEQFF. Supplemented by reference TRBV30 and TRBJ2-1, the full variable domain reads SQTIHQWPATLVQPVGSPLSLECTVEGTSNPNLYWYRQAAGRGLQLLFYSVGIGQISSEVPQNLSASRPQDRQFILSSKKLLLSDSGFYLCAWSAFSGDLAGAGNEQFFGPGTRLTVL.

The V gene is TRBV2, the J gene TRBJ2-3, with 10 bases fitting TRBD2. V was clipped by 5 bases and J by 7 bases; unmatched bases: 6. This CDR3 has 14 residues. The germline gives CDR1 SNHLY, CDR2 FYNNEI. In DNA form, the CDR3 reads TGTGCCAGCAGTTCAACTAGCGGGGCAAATACGCAGTATTTT. It encodes CASSSTSGANTQYF. Supplemented by reference TRBV2 and TRBJ2-3, the full variable domain reads EPEVTQTPSHQVTQMGQEVILRCVPISNHLYFYWYRQILGQKVEFLVSFYNNEISEKSEIFDDQFSVERPDGSNFTLKIRSTKLEDSAMYFCASSSTSGANTQYFGPGTRLTVL.

This clone was counted many times. V and J are TRBV14 and TRBJ2-1; D is unresolved. The CDR3 is 14 residues long. The V and J ends lost 7 bases and 0 bases respectively, with 10 bases between them. Germline V gene lookup returns CDR1 SGHDN and CDR2 FVKESK. The chain's CDR3 is CASTPGSSYNEQFF. CDR3 nucleotides: TGTGCCAGCACCCCCGGCAGCTCCTACAATGAGCAGTTCTTC.

The rearrangement links TRBV7-9 to TRBJ2-7; D perhaps matches TRBD1 (6 bases). From germline, CDR1 is SEHNR and CDR2 FQNEAQ (reference sequence). Trimming removed 4 bases at V and 2 bases at J, with 12 bases between. This CDR3 is 14 amino acids long. The DNA of the CDR3 is TGTGCCAGCAGCTCCGACAGGCCCCCCTACGAGCAGTACTTC. Translating it yields CASSSDRPPYEQYF.

The J gene is TRBJ2-5, the V gene TRBV7-9; 12 bases map to TRBD2. This CDR3 has 19 amino acids. The ends lost 5 bases at V and 1 base at J; junction bases unmatched: 14. Germline CDR1 SEHNR, CDR2 FQNEAQ (reference sequence). The CDR3 region has the DNA TGTGCCAGCAGCCCTACTCCACGGACTAGCGGGAAACTCCAAGAGACCCAGTACTTC. It specifies CASSPTPRTSGKLQETQYF.